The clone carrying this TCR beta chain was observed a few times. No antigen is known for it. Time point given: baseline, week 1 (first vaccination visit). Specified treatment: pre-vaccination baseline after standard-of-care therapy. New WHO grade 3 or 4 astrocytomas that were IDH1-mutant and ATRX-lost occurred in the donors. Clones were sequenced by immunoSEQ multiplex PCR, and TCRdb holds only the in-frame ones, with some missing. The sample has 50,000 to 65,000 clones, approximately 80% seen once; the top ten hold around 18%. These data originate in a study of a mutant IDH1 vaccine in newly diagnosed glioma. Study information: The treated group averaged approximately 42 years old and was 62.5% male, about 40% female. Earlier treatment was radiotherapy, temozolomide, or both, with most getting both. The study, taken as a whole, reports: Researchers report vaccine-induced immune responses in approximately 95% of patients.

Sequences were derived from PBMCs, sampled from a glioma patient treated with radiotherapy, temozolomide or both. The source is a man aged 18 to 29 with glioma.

The CDR3 spells CASSSTISQPQHF. The CDR3 DNA follows: TGTGCCAGCAGCTCCACGATCTCACAGCCCCAGCATTTT. The chain couples TRBV7-2 to TRBJ1-5; D is unresolved. The CDR3 runs to 13 residues. V was pared by 4 bases and J by 7 bases, with 11 bases between. The germline V gene has CDR1 SGHTA and CDR2 FQGNSA.